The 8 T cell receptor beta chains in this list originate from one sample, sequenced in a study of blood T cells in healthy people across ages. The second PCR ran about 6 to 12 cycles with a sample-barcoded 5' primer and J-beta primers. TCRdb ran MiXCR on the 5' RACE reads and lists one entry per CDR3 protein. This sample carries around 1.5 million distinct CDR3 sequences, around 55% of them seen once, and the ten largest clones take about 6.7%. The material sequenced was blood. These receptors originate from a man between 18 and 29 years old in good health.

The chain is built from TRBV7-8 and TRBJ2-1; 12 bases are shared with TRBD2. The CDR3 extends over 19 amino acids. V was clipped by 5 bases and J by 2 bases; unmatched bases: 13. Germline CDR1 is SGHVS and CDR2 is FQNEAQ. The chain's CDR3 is CASSLPTSGRPRTYNEQFF. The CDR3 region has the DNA TGTGCCAGCAGCCTCCCGACTAGCGGGAGACCCCGAACCTACAATGAGCAGTTCTTC.

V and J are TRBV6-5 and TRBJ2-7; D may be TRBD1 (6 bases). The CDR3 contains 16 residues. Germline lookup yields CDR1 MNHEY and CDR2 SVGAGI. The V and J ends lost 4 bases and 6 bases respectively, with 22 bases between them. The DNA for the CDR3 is TGTGCCAGCAGTTGGACCCACGTAGGGACACTTCGCGAGCAGTACTTC. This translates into CASSWTHVGTLREQYF.

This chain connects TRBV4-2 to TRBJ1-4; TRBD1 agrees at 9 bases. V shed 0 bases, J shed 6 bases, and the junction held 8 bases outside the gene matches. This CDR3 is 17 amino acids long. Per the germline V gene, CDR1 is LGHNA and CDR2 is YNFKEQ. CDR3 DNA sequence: TGTGCCAGCAGCCAAGATTTTGCGGACAGGGGAGATGAAAAACTGTTTTTT. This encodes CASSQDFADRGDEKLFF.

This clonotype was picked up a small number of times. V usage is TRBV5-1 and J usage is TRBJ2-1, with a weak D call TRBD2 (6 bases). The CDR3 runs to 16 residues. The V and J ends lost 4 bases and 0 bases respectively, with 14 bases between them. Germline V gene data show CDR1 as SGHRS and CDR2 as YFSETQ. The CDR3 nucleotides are TGCGCCAGCAGCCTCGGGCTAGCGAACTCCTACAATGAGCAGTTCTTC. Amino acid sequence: CASSLGLANSYNEQFF.

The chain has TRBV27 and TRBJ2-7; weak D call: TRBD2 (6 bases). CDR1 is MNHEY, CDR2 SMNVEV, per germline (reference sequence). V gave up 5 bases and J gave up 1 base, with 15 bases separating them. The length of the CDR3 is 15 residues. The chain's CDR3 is CASSPTSEGSYEQYF. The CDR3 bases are TGTGCCAGCAGTCCTACATCGGAGGGGTCCTACGAGCAGTACTTC.

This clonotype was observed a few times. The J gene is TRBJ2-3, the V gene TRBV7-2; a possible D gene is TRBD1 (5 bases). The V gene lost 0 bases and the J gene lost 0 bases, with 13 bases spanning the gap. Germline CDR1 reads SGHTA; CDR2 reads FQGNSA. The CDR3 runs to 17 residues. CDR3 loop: CASSLARLRGSTDTQYF. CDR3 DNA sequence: TGTGCCAGCAGCTTAGCACGTTTAAGGGGTAGCACAGATACGCAGTATTTT.

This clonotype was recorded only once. CDR3 protein: CASSLSGTDSYEQYF. The CDR3 DNA follows: TGTGCCAGCAGCTTATCCGGGACCGACTCCTACGAGCAGTACTTC. V gene TRBV7-2 combines with J gene TRBJ2-7; D tentatively reads TRBD1 or TRBD2 (5 bases each). CDR1 SGHTA and CDR2 FQGNSA come from the germline V gene. This CDR3 spans 15 amino acids. V was clipped by 2 bases and J by 0 bases, with 11 bases between them.

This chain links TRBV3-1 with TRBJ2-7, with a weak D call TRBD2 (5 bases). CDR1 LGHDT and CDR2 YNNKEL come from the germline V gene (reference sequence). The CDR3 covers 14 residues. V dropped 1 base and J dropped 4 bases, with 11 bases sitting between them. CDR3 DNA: TGTGCCAGCAGCCAAGTGGGTGGGGAGTACGAGCAGTACTTC. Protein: CASSQVGGEYEQYF.